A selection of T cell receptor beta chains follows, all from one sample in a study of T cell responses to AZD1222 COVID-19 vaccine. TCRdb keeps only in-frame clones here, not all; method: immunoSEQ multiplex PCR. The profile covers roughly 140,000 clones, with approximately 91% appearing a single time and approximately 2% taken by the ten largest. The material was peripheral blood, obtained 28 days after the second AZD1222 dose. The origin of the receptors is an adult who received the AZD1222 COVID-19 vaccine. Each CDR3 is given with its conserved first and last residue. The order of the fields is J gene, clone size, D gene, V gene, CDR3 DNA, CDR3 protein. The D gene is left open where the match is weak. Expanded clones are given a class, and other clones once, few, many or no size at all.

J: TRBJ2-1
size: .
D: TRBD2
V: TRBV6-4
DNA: TGTGCCAGCAGTGATTTGGCTAGCGGGAGGGCCAAGGGTGAGCAGTTCTTC
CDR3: CASSDLASGRAKGEQFF

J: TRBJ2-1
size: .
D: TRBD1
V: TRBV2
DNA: TGTGCCAGCAGTGAAGACAGGGGGGAGCAGTTCTTC
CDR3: CASSEDRGEQFF

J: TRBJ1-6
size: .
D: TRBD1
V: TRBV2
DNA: TGTGCCAGCAGTGCGCAAGGACAGGGAAATTCACCCCTCCACTTT
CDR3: CASSAQGQGNSPLHF

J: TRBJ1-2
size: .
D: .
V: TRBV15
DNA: TGTGCCACCAGCAGAGAGGACAACTATGGCTACACCTTC
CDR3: CATSREDNYGYTF

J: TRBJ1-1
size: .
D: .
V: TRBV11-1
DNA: TGTGCCAGCACGGACGGTATGAACACTGAAGCTTTCTTT
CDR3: CASTDGMNTEAFF

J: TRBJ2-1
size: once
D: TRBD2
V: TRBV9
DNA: TGTGCCAGCAGCGTCGGGACTAGCGGGGCGGACAATGAGCAGTTCTTC
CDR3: CASSVGTSGADNEQFF

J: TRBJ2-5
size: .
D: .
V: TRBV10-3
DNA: TGTGCCATCAGTGACGGGGTAGAGACCCAGTACTTC
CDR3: CAISDGVETQYF

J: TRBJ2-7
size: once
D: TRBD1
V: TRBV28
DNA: TGTGCCAGCAACCCCTCCGGGACAGGGGATTCCTACGAGCAGTACTTC
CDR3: CASNPSGTGDSYEQYF

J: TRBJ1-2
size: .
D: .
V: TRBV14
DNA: TGTGCCAGCAGCCAAGTCGGCGGCGCTAACTATGGCTACACCTTC
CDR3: CASSQVGGANYGYTF

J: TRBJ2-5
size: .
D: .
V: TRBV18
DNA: TGTGCCAGCTCACCACCTCACGGGAGCTCCCGAGAGACCCAGTACTTC
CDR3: CASSPPHGSSRETQYF

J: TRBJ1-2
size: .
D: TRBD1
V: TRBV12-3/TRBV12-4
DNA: TGTGCCAGCGGCCAGGGGGGCGGCGATGGCTACACCTTC
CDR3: CASGQGGGDGYTF

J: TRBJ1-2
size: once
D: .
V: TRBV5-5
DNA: TGTGCCAGCAGCTTGGAGGAGCAACCTAACTATGGCTACACCTTC
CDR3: CASSLEEQPNYGYTF

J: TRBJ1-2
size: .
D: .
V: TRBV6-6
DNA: TGTGCCAGCAGAAACCGAGAGAAATCTAACTATGGCTACACCTTC
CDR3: CASRNREKSNYGYTF

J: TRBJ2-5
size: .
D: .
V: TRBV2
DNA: TGTGCCAGCAGTGACTTGGGGCTCCAAGAGACCCAGTACTTC
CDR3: CASSDLGLQETQYF

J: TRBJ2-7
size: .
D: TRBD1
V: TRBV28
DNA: TGTGCCAGCAGTCACACCGGGACAGGGGTTTACGAGCAGTACTTC
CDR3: CASSHTGTGVYEQYF

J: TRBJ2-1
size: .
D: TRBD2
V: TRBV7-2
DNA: TGTGCCAGCAGCTCTACGTGGGGGGGATACAATGAGCAGTTCTTC
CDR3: CASSSTWGGYNEQFF

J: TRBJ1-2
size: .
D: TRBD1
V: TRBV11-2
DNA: TGTGCCAGCAGCTTAGCTCCGGGACAGGATTACTATGGCTACACCTTC
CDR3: CASSLAPGQDYYGYTF

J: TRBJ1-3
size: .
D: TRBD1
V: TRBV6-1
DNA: TGTGCCAGCAGTGGGGGACAGTCCTACTCTGGAAACACCATATATTTT
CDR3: CASSGGQSYSGNTIYF

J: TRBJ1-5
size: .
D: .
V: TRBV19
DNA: TGTGCCCCTAAACGGAACATTTATCAGCCCCAGCATTTT
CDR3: CAPKRNIYQPQHF

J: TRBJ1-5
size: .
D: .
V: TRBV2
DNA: TGTGCCAGCACGGGATTTTACCGGAGCAATCAGCCCCAGCATTTT
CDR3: CASTGFYRSNQPQHF

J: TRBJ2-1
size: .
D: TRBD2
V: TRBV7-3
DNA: TGTGCCAGCAGCTTAATACCCGGACTAGCGGGATCGAATGAGCAGTTCTTC
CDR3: CASSLIPGLAGSNEQFF

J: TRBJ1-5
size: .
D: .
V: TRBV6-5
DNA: TGTGCCAGCAGTTACAGGGAGCAACAGCCCCAGCATTTT
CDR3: CASSYREQQPQHF

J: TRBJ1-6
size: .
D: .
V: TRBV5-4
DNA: TGTGCCAGCAGCTCCGGGACGGCCTATAATTCACCCCTCCACTTT
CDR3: CASSSGTAYNSPLHF

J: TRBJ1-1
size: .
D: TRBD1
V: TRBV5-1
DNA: TGCGCCAGCAGCTTATCTGGGACAGGCACTGAAGCTTTCTTT
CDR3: CASSLSGTGTEAFF

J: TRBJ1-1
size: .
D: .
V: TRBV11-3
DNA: TGTGCCAGCAGCTATTATGAGGGCACTGAAGCTTTCTTT
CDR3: CASSYYEGTEAFF

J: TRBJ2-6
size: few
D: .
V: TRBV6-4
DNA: TGTGCCAGCAGTGAGGTAGGGACGGCTGGGGCCAACGTCCTGACTTTC
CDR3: CASSEVGTAGANVLTF

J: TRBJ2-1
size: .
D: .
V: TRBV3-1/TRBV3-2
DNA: TGTGCCAGCAGCCATCGGCGGCGTGAGCAGTTCTTC
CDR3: CASSHRRREQFF

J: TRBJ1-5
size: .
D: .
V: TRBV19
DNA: TGTGCCAGTAGTAGGAGGGACTTTGCTCAGCCCCAGCATTTT
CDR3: CASSRRDFAQPQHF

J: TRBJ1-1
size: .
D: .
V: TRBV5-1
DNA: TGCGCCAGCAGCTTGCAGGAGAACACTGAAGCTTTCTTT
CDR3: CASSLQENTEAFF

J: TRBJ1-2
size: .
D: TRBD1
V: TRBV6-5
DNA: TGTGCCAGCAGTTTACAGGGGAACTATGGCTACACCTTC
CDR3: CASSLQGNYGYTF

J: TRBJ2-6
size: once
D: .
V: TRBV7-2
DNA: TGTGCCAGCAGCAGATCAGGGAACTCTGGGGCCAACGTCCTGACTTTC
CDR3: CASSRSGNSGANVLTF

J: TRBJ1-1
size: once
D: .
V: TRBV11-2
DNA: TGTGCCAGCAGCTTAGAAGGACAGAGTAGTGAAGCTTTCTTT
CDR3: CASSLEGQSSEAFF

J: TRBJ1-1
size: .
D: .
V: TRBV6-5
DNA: TGTGCCAGCAGTTCCCCTGGAGGGAACACTGAAGCTTTCTTT
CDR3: CASSSPGGNTEAFF

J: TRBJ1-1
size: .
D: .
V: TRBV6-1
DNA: TGTGCCAGCAGTGAACCGAGGGAGCTCACTGAAGCTTTCTTT
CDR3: CASSEPRELTEAFF

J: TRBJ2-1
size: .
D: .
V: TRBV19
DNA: TGTGCCAGTAGCGCACAGGGCTTGCATGAGCAGTTCTTC
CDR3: CASSAQGLHEQFF

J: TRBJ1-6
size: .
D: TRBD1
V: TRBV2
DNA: TGTGCCAGCTCACAAAGGGACAGCCAGACTAATTCACCCCTCCACTTT
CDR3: CASSQRDSQTNSPLHF

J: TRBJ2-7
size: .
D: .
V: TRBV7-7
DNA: TGTGCTAGCAGTCCTGGGGGTGGGAGACTCGGCGAGCAGTACTTC
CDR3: CASSPGGGRLGEQYF

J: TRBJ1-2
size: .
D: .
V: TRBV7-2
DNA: TGTGCCAGCAGCCCAAGCGGGGTCTGGGGCTACACCTTC
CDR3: CASSPSGVWGYTF

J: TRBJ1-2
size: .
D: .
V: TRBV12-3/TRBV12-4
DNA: TGTGCCAGCAGTGGGCCTAATAAGGGAGGCTACACCTTC
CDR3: CASSGPNKGGYTF

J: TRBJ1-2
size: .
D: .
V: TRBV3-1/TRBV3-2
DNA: TGTGCCAGCAGCCAGAACAGGGAGGTCTATGGCTACACCTTC
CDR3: CASSQNREVYGYTF

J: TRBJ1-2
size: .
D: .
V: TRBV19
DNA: TGTGCCAGTAGTATCAACTATGGCTACACCTTC
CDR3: CASSINYGYTF

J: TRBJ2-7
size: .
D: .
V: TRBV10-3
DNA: TGTGCCATCAGTGAGTCGATAATGGGCAGGGCCTACGAGCAGTACTTC
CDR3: CAISESIMGRAYEQYF

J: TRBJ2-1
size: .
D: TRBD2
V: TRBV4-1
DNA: TGCGCCAGCAGCCGCGGACTAGCGGGGATATCCTACAATGAGCAGTTCTTC
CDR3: CASSRGLAGISYNEQFF

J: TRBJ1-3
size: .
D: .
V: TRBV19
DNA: TGTGCCAGTTGGGAGTTCTCTGGAAACACCATATATTTT
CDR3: CASWEFSGNTIYF

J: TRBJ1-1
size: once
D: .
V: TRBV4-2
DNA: TGTGCCAGCAGCCAAGATGTAGGCCAGGTGAACACTGAAGCTTTCTTT
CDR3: CASSQDVGQVNTEAFF